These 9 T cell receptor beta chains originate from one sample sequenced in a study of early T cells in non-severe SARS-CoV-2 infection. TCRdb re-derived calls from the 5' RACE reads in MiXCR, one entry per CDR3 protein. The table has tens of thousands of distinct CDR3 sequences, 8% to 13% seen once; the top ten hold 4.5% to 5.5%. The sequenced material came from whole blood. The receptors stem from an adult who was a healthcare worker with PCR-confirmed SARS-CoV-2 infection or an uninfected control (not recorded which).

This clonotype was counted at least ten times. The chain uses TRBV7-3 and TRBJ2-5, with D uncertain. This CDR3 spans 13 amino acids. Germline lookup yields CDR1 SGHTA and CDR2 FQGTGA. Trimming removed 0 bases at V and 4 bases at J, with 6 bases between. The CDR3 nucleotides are TGTGCCAGCAGCTTAACCCCCCTAGAGACCCAGTACTTC. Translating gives CASSLTPLETQYF. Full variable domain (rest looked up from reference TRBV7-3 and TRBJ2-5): GAGVSQTPSNKVTEKGKYVELRCDPISGHTALYWYRQSLGQGPEFLIYFQGTGAADDSGLPNDRFFAVRPEGSVSTLKIQRTERGDSAVYLCASSLTPLETQYFGPGTRLLVL.

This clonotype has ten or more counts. CDR3 coding DNA: TGCGCCAGCAGAGGTGACACCATCACCGGGGAGCTGTTTTTT. It encodes CASRGDTITGELFF. This chain connects TRBV4-1 to TRBJ2-2; no clear D. V lost 6 bases to trimming and J lost 4 bases, with 12 bases between them. Germline V gene lookup returns CDR1 MGHRA and CDR2 YSYEKL. There are 14 residues in the CDR3.

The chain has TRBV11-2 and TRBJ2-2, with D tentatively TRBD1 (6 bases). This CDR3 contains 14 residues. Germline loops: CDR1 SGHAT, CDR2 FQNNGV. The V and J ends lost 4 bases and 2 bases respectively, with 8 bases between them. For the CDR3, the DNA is TGTGCCAGCAGCTGGGACACCAACACCGGGGAGCTGTTTTTT. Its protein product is CASSWDTNTGELFF.

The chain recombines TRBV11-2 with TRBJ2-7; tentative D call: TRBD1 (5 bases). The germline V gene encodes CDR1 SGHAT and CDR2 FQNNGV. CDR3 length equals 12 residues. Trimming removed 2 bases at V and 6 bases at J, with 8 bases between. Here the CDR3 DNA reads TGTGCCAGCAGCTTAAGTAGGGGCGAGCAGTACTTC. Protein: CASSLSRGEQYF.

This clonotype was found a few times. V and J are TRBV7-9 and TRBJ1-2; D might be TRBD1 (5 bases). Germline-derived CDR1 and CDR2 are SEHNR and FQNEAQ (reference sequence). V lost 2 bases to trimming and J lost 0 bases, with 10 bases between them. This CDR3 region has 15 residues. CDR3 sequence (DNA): TGTGCCAGCAGCTTAAAGGGGCTAGCTAACTATGGCTACACCTTC. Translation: CASSLKGLANYGYTF.

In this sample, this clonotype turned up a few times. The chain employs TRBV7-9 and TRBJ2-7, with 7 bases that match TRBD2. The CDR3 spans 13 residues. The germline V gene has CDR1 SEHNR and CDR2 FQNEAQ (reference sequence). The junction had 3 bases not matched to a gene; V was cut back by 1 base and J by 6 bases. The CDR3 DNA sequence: TGTGCCAGCAGCTTAGTGCCTAGCGGCGAGCAGTACTTC. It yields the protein CASSLVPSGEQYF.

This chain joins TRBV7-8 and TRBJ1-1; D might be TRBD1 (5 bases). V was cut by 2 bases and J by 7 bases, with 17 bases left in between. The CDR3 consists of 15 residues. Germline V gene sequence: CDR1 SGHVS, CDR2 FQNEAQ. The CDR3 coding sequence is TGTGCCAGCAGCTTAAGCTCGGGGGTCTTCGGTGAAGCTTTCTTT. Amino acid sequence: CASSLSSGVFGEAFF.

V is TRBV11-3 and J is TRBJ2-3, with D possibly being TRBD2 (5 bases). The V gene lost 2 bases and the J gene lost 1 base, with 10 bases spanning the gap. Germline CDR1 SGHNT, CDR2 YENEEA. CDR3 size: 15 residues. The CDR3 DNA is TGTGCCAGCAGCTTACTTGAGGGAGGCACAGATACGCAGTATTTT. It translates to CASSLLEGGTDTQYF.

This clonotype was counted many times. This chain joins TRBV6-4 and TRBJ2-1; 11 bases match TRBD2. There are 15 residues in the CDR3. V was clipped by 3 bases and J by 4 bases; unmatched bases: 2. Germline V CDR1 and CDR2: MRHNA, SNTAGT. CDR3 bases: TGTGCCAGCAGTGAGGGGACTAGCGGTTACAATGAGCAGTTCTTC. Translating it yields CASSEGTSGYNEQFF.